The 23 T cell receptor beta chains below come from one sample, sequenced in a study of T cell clones after liver transplantation. Only in-frame clones appear in the TCRdb table, and some are missing; sequencing was by immunoSEQ multiplex PCR. The table has about 71,000 clones, 80% seen once; the top ten hold approximately 0.79%. The input for sequencing was CD4+ T cells from blood, taken 12 months after liver transplant. The receptors come from a human patient who received a liver transplant. Some of the T cells might come from the graft donor.

This clone appeared once. The rearrangement joins TRBV6-4 to TRBJ2-1, with TRBD2 matching 12 bases. CDR1 is MRHNA and CDR2 is SNTAGT in the germline V gene. CDR3 length: 16 amino acids. Trimming cost V 10 bases and J 10 bases; bases outside gene matches: 17. DNA of the CDR3: TGTGCCATCCAGACTCGAAGACTAGCGGGAGTAGGCGAGCAGTTCTTC. Translation: CAIQTRRLAGVGEQFF.

J is TRBJ1-2 and V is TRBV5-1; D perhaps matches TRBD1 (5 bases). Germline CDR1 is SGHRS and CDR2 is YFSETQ. Deletions cut 4 bases from V and 4 bases from J, with 17 bases between. This CDR3 has 15 residues. CDR3 sequence (DNA): TGCGCCAGCAGCCCCGGCGGAGGGGCTGGCTATGGCTACACCTTC. Protein sequence: CASSPGGGAGYGYTF.

The chain couples TRBV19 to TRBJ2-1; D possibly corresponds to TRBD1 (5 bases). Germline V lookup: CDR1 LNHDA, CDR2 SQIVND (reference sequence). The CDR3 consists of 17 residues. V lost 5 bases, J lost 7 bases, and 24 bases lay in between. The CDR3 bases are TGTGCCAGTAGTGGGTCCAGGACATTCTTGTCACAGAATGAGCAGTTCTTC. Amino acid sequence: CASSGSRTFLSQNEQFF. Filled out from reference TRBV19 and TRBJ2-1, the complete variable domain reads DGGITQSPKYLFRKEGQNVTLSCEQNLNHDAMYWYRQDPGQGLRLIYYSQIVNDFQKGDIAEGYSVSREKKESFPLTVTSAQKNPTAFYLCASSGSRTFLSQNEQFFGPGTRLTVL.

The J gene is TRBJ1-1, the V gene TRBV6-5; the D gene is possibly TRBD1 (5 bases). The CDR3 loop spans 14 amino acids. CDR1 and CDR2 (germline): MNHEY, SVGAGI. Trimming took 4 bases from V and 0 from J, leaving 9 bases between them. The CDR3 spells CASSWGGMNTEAFF. The CDR3 DNA reads TGTGCCAGCAGTTGGGGCGGCATGAACACTGAAGCTTTCTTT.

The chain combines TRBV18 with TRBJ1-3, with D possibly being TRBD1 (5 bases). The CDR3 totals 15 residues. V was pared by 4 bases and J by 0 bases, with 10 bases between. Germline assignment: CDR1 KGHSH and CDR2 LQKENI. CDR3 nucleotides: TGTGCCAGCTCACATCGGGACGGCTCTGGAAACACCATATATTTT. Its translation is CASSHRDGSGNTIYF.

The chain recombines TRBV4-1 with TRBJ2-7, with D possibly TRBD2 on 5 matching bases. CDR3 length equals 14 residues. V was trimmed by 3 bases and J by 6 bases, leaving 15 bases between them. Germline loops: CDR1 MGHRA, CDR2 YSYEKL. The CDR3 DNA reads as TGCGCCAGCAGCCAGGCGCGGACTCGCCGCGAGCAGTACTTC. Translation gives CASSQARTRREQYF.

This clone was picked up a small number of times. The chain joins TRBV9 to TRBJ2-7, with a possible D match to TRBD2 (5 bases). V was clipped by 0 bases and J by 2 bases, with 12 bases between them. Germline V gene sequence: CDR1 SGDLS, CDR2 YYNGEE. This CDR3 has 15 amino acids. CDR3 sequence: CASSVDWGDTYEQYF. The CDR3 region has the DNA TGTGCCAGCAGCGTAGACTGGGGAGACACCTACGAGCAGTACTTC. The full variable domain, in which reference TRBV9 and TRBJ2-7 provide the parts outside the CDR3, is DSGVTQTPKHLITATGQRVTLRCSPRSGDLSVYWYQQSLDQGLQFLIQYYNGEERAKGNILERFSAQQFPDLHSELNLSSLELGDSALYFCASSVDWGDTYEQYFGPGTRLTVT.

The chain employs TRBV6-1 and TRBJ1-1; D possibly corresponds to TRBD1 (5 bases). Germline-derived CDR1 and CDR2 are MNHNS and SASEGT. V shed 8 bases and J shed 1 base, with 11 bases lying between them. This CDR3 contains 13 residues. CDR3 sequence (DNA): TGTGCCAGCCGACGGACACCGAACACTGAAGCTTTCTTT. It codes for CASRRTPNTEAFF.

This clone was recorded only once. The chain combines TRBV6-6 with TRBJ2-3; 13 bases agree with TRBD2. The germline V gene encodes CDR1 MNHNY and CDR2 SVGAGI (reference sequence). This CDR3 has 15 residues. Losses at the gene ends were 8 bases for V and 2 bases for J; bases not matched to a gene: 4. CDR3 sequence (DNA): TGTGCCAGCGGGGGACTAGCGGGATACACAGATACGCAGTATTTT. Translating gives CASGGLAGYTDTQYF.

This rearrangement joins TRBV5-4 to TRBJ2-1; 13 bases are shared with TRBD2. Trimming cost V 0 bases and J 6 bases; bases outside gene matches: 0. Germline V gives CDR1 SGHNT, CDR2 YYREEE (reference sequence). The length of the CDR3 is 15 residues. The CDR3 DNA is TGTGCCAGCAGCTTGGGGACTAGCGGGAGCAATGAGCAGTTCTTC. Translating gives CASSLGTSGSNEQFF.

The chain employs TRBV5-1 and TRBJ2-2; weak D call: TRBD1 (5 bases). This CDR3 has 15 residues. Germline CDR1 SGHRS, CDR2 YFSETQ. Trimming shortened V by 0 bases and J by 3 bases, and 9 bases separated the two germline ends. DNA of the CDR3: TGCGCCAGCAGCTTGGGACAGAGCTACACCGGGGAGCTGTTTTTT. Protein sequence: CASSLGQSYTGELFF. Together with reference TRBV5-1 and TRBJ2-2, the CDR3 gives the full variable domain: KAGVTQTPRYLIKTRGQQVTLSCSPISGHRSVSWYQQTPGQGLQFLFEYFSETQRNKGNFPGRFSGRQFSNSRSEMNVSTLELGDSALYLCASSLGQSYTGELFFGEGSRLTVL.

The V call is TRBV2, the J call TRBJ1-5; a weak D match, TRBD1 (6 bases). The V end was cut by 4 bases, the J end by 11 bases, with 24 bases between. The CDR3 has 16 residues. Germline-derived CDR1 and CDR2 are SNHLY and FYNNEI. The CDR3 DNA follows: TGTGCCAGCAGTGGGTATACGGCAGGGGTGGTGGGGACCCAGCATTTT. Translated: CASSGYTAGVVGTQHF.

This chain joins TRBV9 and TRBJ2-2, with D perhaps matching TRBD1 (6 bases). V lost 1 base to trimming and J lost 6 bases, with 16 bases between them. This CDR3 is 16 amino acids long. Germline V gene data show CDR1 as SGDLS and CDR2 as YYNGEE. The CDR3 region is CASSVSPRGIPGELFF. CDR3 sequence (DNA): TGTGCCAGCAGCGTAAGCCCGAGGGGGATTCCCGGGGAGCTGTTTTTT.

This clone occurred a few times. This chain connects TRBV7-8 to TRBJ2-7; D ambiguous. The CDR3 is 12 residues long. CDR1 is SGHVS and CDR2 is FQNEAQ in the germline V gene. V gave up 5 bases and J gave up 4 bases, with 9 bases separating them. The CDR3 region has the DNA TGTGCCAGCAGCCCCGGGCGATACGAGCAGTACTTC. Protein product: CASSPGRYEQYF.

The gene calls are TRBV28 and TRBJ2-4; no clear D gene. This CDR3 has 16 residues. The V and J ends lost 6 bases and 1 base respectively, with 16 bases between them. From germline, CDR1 is MDHEN and CDR2 SYDVKM. The CDR3 sequence is CASSPKAGAAKNIQYF. The CDR3 bases are TGTGCCAGCAGCCCGAAAGCCGGAGCGGCCAAAAACATTCAGTACTTC.

This chain connects TRBV2 to TRBJ1-5; TRBD1 might be the D (6 bases). With 8 bases removed from V and 0 bases from J, the gap between germline ends came to 11 bases. This CDR3 has 14 residues. Germline V gene lookup returns CDR1 SNHLY and CDR2 FYNNEI. The CDR3 is CASGTGLSNQPQHF. Written as DNA, the CDR3 is TGTGCCAGCGGAACAGGGCTTAGCAATCAGCCCCAGCATTTT.

This chain connects TRBV7-2 to TRBJ2-7; tentatively, D is TRBD2 (6 bases). The V end was cut by 5 bases, the J end by 0 bases, with 8 bases between. This CDR3 has 13 residues. Germline assignment: CDR1 SGHTA and CDR2 FQGNSA. The CDR3, as DNA: TGTGCCAGCAGCCTGGGACTCTCCTACGAGCAGTACTTC. Encoded protein: CASSLGLSYEQYF.

Concerning this clone: A read error may account for a junction end that differs from germline. The CDR3 sequence is CATSRAATGNTGELFF. CDR3 in DNA: TGTGCCACCAGCAGGGCGGCGACGGGAAACACCGGGGAGCTGTTTTTT. The chain combines TRBV5-6 with TRBJ2-2; tentatively, D is TRBD1 or TRBD2 (5 bases each). Germline CDR1 reads SGHDT; CDR2 reads YYEEEE. This CDR3 contains 16 residues.

In the case of this clone: Mismatch with germline at one junction end may stem from a read error. The V call is TRBV28, the J call TRBJ2-7; 15 bases fit TRBD2. Germline values: CDR1 MDHEN, CDR2 SYDVKM. This CDR3 spans 16 amino acids. CDR3 bases: TGTGCCAGCAGCTTATCAGGACTAGCGGGAGGGAACGAGCAGTACTTC. Its translation is CASSLSGLAGGNEQYF.

CDR3 protein: CASSFPPRGLAGGNEQFF. The CDR3 nucleotides read TGTGCCAGCAGCTTCCCCCCTCGGGGACTAGCGGGAGGGAATGAGCAGTTCTTC. The chain couples TRBV5-6 to TRBJ2-1; 16 nucleotides align to TRBD2. V lost 2 bases to trimming and J lost 7 bases; unmatched junction nucleotides: 9. CDR1 and CDR2 (germline): SGHDT, YYEEEE. This CDR3 contains 18 residues.

This sequence joins TRBV19 and TRBJ2-5, with TRBD2 identical over 10 bases. The trim removed 3 bases at V and 1 base at J, leaving 8 bases unmatched. The CDR3 is 17 residues long. Germline CDR1 is LNHDA and CDR2 is SQIVND (reference sequence). The CDR3 region has the DNA TGTGCCAGTAGTATGTCATCCTGGACTAGCGGCCAAGAGACCCAGTACTTC. Translated, it gives CASSMSSWTSGQETQYF. Full variable domain (outside the CDR3, taken from reference TRBV19 and TRBJ2-5): DGGITQSPKYLFRKEGQNVTLSCEQNLNHDAMYWYRQDPGQGLRLIYYSQIVNDFQKGDIAEGYSVSREKKESFPLTVTSAQKNPTAFYLCASSMSSWTSGQETQYFGPGTRLLVL.

The V call is TRBV2, the J call TRBJ2-5; no firm D call. Trimming left V 6 bases short and J 2 bases short, with 10 bases between. Germline V lookup: CDR1 SNHLY, CDR2 FYNNEI. This CDR3 is 13 amino acids long. The CDR3: CASRRTEQETQYF. The CDR3 DNA is TGTGCCAGCAGGAGGACCGAACAAGAGACCCAGTACTTC.

The genes are TRBV18 and TRBJ2-5, with D maybe TRBD1 (5 bases). The CDR3 is 14 residues long. Deletions cut 6 bases from V and 4 bases from J, with 15 bases between. Germline V CDR1 and CDR2: KGHSH, LQKENI. The CDR3 DNA is TGTGCCAGCTCGCCTCGACAGATTGGAGAGACCCAGTACTTC. Its protein is CASSPRQIGETQYF.